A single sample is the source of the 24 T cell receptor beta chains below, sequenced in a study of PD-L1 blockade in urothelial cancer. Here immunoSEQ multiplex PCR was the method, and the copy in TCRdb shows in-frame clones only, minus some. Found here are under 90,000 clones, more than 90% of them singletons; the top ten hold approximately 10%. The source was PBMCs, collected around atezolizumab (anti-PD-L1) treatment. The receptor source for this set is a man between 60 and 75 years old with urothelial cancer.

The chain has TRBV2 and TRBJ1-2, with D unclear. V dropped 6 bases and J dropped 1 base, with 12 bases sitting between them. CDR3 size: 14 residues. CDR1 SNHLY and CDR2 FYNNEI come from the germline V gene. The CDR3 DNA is TGTGCCAGCAGCCTATCGGGTGGTAACTATGGCTACACCTTC. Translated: CASSLSGGNYGYTF.

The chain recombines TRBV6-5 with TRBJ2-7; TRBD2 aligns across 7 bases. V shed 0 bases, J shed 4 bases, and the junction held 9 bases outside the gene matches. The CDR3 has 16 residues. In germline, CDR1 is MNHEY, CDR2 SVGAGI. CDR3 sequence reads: CASSYSQGGVDYEQYF. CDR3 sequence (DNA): TGTGCCAGCAGTTACTCCCAGGGAGGGGTAGATTACGAGCAGTACTTC.

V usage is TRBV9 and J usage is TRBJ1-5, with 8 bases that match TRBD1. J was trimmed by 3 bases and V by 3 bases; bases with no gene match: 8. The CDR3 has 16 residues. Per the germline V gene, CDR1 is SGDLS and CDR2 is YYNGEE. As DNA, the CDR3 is TGTGCCAGCAGCGCGGGGACAGGAGTTTCCAATCAGCCCCAGCATTTT. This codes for CASSAGTGVSNQPQHF.

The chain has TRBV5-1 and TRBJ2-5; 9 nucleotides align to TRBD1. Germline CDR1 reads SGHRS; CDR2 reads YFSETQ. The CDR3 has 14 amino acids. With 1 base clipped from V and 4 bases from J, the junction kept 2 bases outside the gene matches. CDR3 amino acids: CASSLTGGLETQYF. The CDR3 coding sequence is TGCGCCAGCAGCTTGACAGGGGGCTTAGAGACCCAGTACTTC.

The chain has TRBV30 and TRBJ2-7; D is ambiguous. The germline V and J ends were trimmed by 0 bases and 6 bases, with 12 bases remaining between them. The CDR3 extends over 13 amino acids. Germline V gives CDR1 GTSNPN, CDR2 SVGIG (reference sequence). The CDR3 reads CAWSVYSTAEQYF. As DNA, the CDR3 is TGTGCCTGGAGTGTTTACAGCACAGCCGAGCAGTACTTC.

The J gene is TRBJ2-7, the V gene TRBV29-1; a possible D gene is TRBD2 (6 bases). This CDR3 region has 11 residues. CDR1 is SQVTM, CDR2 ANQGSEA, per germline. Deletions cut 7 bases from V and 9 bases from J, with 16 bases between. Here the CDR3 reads CSAENGGTQYF. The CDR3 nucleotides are TGCAGCGCTGAGAATGGGGGGACGCAGTACTTC.

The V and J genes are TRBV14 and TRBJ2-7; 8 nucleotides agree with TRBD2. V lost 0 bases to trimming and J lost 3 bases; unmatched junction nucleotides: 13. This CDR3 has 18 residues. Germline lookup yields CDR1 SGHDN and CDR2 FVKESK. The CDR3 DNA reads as TGTGCCAGCAGCCAAGATGGTGGGTTGTGGACTAGCTTCTACGAGCAGTACTTC. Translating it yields CASSQDGGLWTSFYEQYF.

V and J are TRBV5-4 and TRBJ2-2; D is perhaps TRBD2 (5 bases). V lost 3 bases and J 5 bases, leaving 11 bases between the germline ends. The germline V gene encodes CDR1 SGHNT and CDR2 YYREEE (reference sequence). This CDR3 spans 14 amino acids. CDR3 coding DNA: TGTGCCAGCAGCTCGCCCGGGGAAACCGGGGAGCTGTTTTTT. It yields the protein CASSSPGETGELFF. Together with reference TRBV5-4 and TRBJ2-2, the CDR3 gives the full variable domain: ETGVTQSPTHLIKTRGQQVTLRCSSQSGHNTVSWYQQALGQGPQFIFQYYREEENGRGNFPPRFSGLQFPNYSSELNVNALELDDSALYLCASSSPGETGELFFGEGSRLTVL.

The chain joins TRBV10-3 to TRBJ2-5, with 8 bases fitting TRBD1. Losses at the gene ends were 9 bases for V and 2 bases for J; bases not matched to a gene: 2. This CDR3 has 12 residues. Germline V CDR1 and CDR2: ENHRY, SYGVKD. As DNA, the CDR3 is TGTGCCATTGGACAGGGACAAGAGACCCAGTACTTC. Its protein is CAIGQGQETQYF.

The CDR3 loop reads CASTLDRDASYGYTF. Written as DNA, the CDR3 is TGTGCCAGCACCCTGGACAGGGATGCTTCCTATGGCTACACCTTC. This chain uses TRBV2 with TRBJ1-2, with 8 bases identical to TRBD1. Germline trimming cut 7 bases from V and 4 bases from J; bases unmatched to any gene: 11. This CDR3 spans 15 amino acids. Germline loops: CDR1 SNHLY, CDR2 FYNNEI.

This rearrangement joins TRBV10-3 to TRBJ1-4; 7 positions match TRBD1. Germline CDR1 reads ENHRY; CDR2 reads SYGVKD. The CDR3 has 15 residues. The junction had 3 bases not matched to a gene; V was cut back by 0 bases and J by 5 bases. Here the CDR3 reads CAISESGGMNEKLFF. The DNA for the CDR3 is TGTGCCATCAGTGAGTCAGGGGGCATGAATGAAAAACTGTTTTTT.

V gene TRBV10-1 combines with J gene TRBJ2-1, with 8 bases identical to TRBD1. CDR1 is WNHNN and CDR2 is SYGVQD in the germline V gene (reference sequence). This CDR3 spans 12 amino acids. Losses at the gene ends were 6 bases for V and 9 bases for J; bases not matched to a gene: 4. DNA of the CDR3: TGCGCCAGCAGCCAGGGGGCGGGTGAGCAGTTCTTC. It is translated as CASSQGAGEQFF.

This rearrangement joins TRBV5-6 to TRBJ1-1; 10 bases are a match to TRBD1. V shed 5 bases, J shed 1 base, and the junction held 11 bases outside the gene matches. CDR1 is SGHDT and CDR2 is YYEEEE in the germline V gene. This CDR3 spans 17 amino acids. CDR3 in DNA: TGTGCCAGCAGTCCCACCGGGACAGGGGACTCGAACACTGAAGCTTTCTTT. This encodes CASSPTGTGDSNTEAFF.

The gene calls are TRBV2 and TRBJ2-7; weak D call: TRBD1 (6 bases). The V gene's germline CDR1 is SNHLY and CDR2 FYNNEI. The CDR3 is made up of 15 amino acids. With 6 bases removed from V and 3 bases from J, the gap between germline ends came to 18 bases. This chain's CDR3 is CASRGASGRVYEQYF. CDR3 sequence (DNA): TGTGCCAGCAGGGGGGCTTCTGGCAGGGTCTACGAGCAGTACTTC.

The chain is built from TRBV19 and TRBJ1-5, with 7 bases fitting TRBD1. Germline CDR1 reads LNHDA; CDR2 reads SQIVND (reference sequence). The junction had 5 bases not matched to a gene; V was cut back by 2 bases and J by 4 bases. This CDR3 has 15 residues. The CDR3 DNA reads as TGTGCCAGTAGTATACGGGACAGCGTTAATCAGCCCCAGCATTTT. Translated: CASSIRDSVNQPQHF.

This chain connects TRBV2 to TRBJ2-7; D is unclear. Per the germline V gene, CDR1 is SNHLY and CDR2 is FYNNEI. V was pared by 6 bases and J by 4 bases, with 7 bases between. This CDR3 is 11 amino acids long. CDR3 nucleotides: TGTGCCAGCAGGGGCCTTTACGAGCAGTACTTC. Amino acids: CASRGLYEQYF.

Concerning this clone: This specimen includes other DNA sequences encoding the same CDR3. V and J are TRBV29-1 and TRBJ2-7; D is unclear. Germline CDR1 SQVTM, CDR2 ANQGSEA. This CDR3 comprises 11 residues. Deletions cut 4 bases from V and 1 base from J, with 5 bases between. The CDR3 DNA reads TGCAGCGTTGGTTCATCCTACGAGCAGTACTTC. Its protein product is CSVGSSYEQYF.

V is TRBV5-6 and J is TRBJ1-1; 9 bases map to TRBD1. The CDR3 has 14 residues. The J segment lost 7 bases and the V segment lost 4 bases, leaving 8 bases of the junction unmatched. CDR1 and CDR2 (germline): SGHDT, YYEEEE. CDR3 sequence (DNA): TGTGCCAGCAGCCGGGACAGGGCTGTGGGTGAAGCTTTCTTT. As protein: CASSRDRAVGEAFF.

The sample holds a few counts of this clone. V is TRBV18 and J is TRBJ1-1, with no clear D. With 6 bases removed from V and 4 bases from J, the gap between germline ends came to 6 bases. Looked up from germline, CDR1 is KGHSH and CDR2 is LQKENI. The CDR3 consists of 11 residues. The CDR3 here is CASSPTTEAFF. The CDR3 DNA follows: TGTGCCAGCTCCCCTACCACTGAAGCTTTCTTT.

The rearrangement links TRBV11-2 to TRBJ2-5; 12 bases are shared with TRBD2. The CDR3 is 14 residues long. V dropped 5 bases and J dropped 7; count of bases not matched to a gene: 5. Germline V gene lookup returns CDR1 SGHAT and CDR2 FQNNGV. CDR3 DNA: TGTGCCAGCAGCCCACGGACTAGCGGGGTGACCCAGTACTTC. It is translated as CASSPRTSGVTQYF. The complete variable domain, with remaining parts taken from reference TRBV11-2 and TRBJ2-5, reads EAGVAQSPRYKIIEKRQSVAFWCNPISGHATLYWYQQILGQGPKLLIQFQNNGVVDDSQLPKDRFSAERLKGVDSTLKIQPAKLEDSAVYLCASSPRTSGVTQYFGPGTRLLVL.

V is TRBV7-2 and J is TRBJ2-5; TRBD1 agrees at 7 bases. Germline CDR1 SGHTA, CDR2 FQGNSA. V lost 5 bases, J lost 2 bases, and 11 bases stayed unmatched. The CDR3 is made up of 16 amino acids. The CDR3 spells CASSHTRDSTQETQYF. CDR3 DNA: TGTGCCAGCAGCCACACCCGGGACAGCACTCAAGAGACCCAGTACTTC. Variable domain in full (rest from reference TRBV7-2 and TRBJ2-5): GAGVSQSPSNKVTEKGKDVELRCDPISGHTALYWYRQSLGQGLEFLIYFQGNSAPDKSGLPSDRFSAERTGGSVSTLTIQRTQQEDSAVYLCASSHTRDSTQETQYFGPGTRLLVL.

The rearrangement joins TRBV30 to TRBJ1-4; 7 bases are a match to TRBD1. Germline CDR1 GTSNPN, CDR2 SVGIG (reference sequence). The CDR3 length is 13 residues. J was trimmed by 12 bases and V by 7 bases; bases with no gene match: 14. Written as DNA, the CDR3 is TGTGCCTCCCTGAGACAGGGTTCGAGGGAACTGTTTTTT. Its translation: CASLRQGSRELFF.

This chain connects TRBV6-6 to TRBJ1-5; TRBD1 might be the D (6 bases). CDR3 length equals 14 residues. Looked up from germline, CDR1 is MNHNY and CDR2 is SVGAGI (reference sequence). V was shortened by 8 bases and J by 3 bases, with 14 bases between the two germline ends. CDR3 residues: CASAGGGYNQPQHF. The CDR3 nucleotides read TGTGCCAGCGCTGGGGGCGGTTACAATCAGCCCCAGCATTTT.

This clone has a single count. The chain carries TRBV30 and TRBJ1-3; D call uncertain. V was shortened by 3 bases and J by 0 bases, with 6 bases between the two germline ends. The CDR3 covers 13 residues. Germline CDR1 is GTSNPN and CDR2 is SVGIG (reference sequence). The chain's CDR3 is CAWSRGSGNTIYF. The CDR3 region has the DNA TGTGCCTGGAGCCGGGGCTCTGGAAACACCATATATTTT.